This TCR beta chain was identified in a study of response to subunit inactivated influenza vaccine. TCRdb analysed the RT-PCR reads with MiXCR anew, one entry per CDR3 protein. The sample lists more than 600,000 distinct CDR3 sequences, approximately 18% occurring once. Germline CDR1 DFQATT, CDR2 SNEGSKA (reference sequence). V lost 5 bases, J lost 6 bases, and 23 bases lay in between. The CDR3 has 16 amino acids. The sequenced sample was PBMCs from blood, obtained about 5 days after vaccination. The clonotype originates from a man aged 45-65 years who received an inactivated influenza vaccine. The chain combines TRBV20-1 with TRBJ2-4; D may be TRBD1 (5 bases). CDR3: CSAWSPLDSALNIQYF. The DNA for the CDR3 is TGCAGTGCTTGGAGTCCTTTAGACAGCGCCCTAAACATTCAGTACTTC.